The present T cell receptor (beta chain) was sequenced within a study of OX40 agonist ivuxolimab in advanced cancers. About the research overall: A history of anti-PD-1, anti-PD-L1 or anti-CTLA-4 therapy was acceptable, and over 30% had some.

Data came from immunoSEQ multiplex PCR; TCRdb stores just in-frame clones and leaves some out. The data hold 65,000 to 80,000 clones, with about nine tenths observed a single time. There are 16 residues in the CDR3. J was trimmed by 2 bases and V by 4 bases; bases with no gene match: 4. CDR1 and CDR2 (germline): LNHDA, SQIVND (reference sequence). The receptor was isolated from an adult with an advanced solid tumor such as melanoma, head and neck, liver or kidney cancer. The sample consisted of CD4+ or CD8+ T cells sorted from blood, taken in a trial of the OX40 agonist ivuxolimab. The genes are TRBV19 and TRBJ2-3; TRBD2 matches 12 bases. CDR3 DNA sequence: TGTGCCAGTAGTACTTGGACTAGCGGGAACACAGATACGCAGTATTTT. Its translation is CASSTWTSGNTDTQYF.